The rows below give T cell receptor beta chains drawn from one sample of a study of blood T cell repertoires in COVID-19. Measured with immunoSEQ multiplex PCR; TCRdb has only the in-frame clones, and not every one. The sample gives 130,000 to 150,000 clones, roughly 77% of which show up once; about 5% is in the top ten. Sequenced material: peripheral blood. The receptors originated from a woman in her seventies with COVID-19, enrolled during active disease. The CDR3 runs from the conserved cysteine through the conserved F or W. A D gene is named only where the DNA matches it firmly. Size values are once, few and many counts, or a class for expanded clones, and some rows have none.

size | J | D | V | CDR3 | DNA
- | TRBJ1-5 | TRBD1 | TRBV6-5 | CASSLTGGKQPQHF | TGTGCCAGCAGCCTAACAGGGGGCAAACAGCCCCAGCATTTT
few | TRBJ1-1 | TRBD1 | TRBV6-5 | CASRGQWNTEAFF | TGTGCCAGCAGGGGACAGTGGAACACTGAAGCTTTCTTT
- | TRBJ1-1 | - | TRBV5-4 | CASSPAAQGWGNTEAFF | TGTGCCAGCAGCCCGGCGGCGCAGGGGTGGGGGAACACTGAAGCTTTCTTT
- | TRBJ2-3 | TRBD1 | TRBV11-2 | CASSLDGTGTDTQYF | TGTGCCAGCAGCTTAGATGGGACAGGGACAGATACGCAGTATTTT
- | TRBJ1-1 | TRBD1 | TRBV11-2 | CASSVGQGSEAFF | TGTGCCAGCAGCGTGGGACAGGGATCTGAAGCTTTCTTT
- | TRBJ2-7 | - | TRBV19 | CASRSAGIGEQYF | TGTGCCAGTAGGTCGGCAGGAATAGGCGAGCAGTACTTC
- | TRBJ2-2 | - | TRBV19 | CASSIENSRNTGELFF | TGTGCCAGTAGTATAGAAAACTCGCGAAACACCGGGGAGCTGTTTTTT
- | TRBJ1-2 | - | TRBV19 | CASSKLGPNYGYTF | TGTGCCAGTAGTAAACTTGGTCCTAACTATGGCTACACCTTC
- | TRBJ1-3 | TRBD1 | TRBV24-1 | CATSDTGVVGNTIYF | TGTGCCACCAGTGATACAGGGGTTGTCGGAAACACCATATATTTT
- | TRBJ2-5 | TRBD2 | TRBV19 | CASSTGTSGGETQYF | TGTGCCAGTAGTACTGGGACTAGCGGTGGGGAGACCCAGTACTTC
- | TRBJ2-3 | - | TRBV19 | CASSIRRGDTQYF | TGTGCCAGTAGTATCAGGAGGGGAGATACGCAGTATTTT
- | TRBJ2-5 | - | TRBV15 | CATSRGLGPQETQYF | TGTGCCACCAGCAGAGGGTTGGGGCCGCAAGAGACCCAGTACTTC
- | TRBJ1-1 | - | TRBV5-6 | CASSFGNTEAFF | TGTGCCAGCAGCTTCGGGAACACTGAAGCTTTCTTT
- | TRBJ2-3 | - | TRBV27 | CATGRPKDTQYF | TGTGCCACAGGTAGGCCAAAAGATACGCAGTATTTT
- | TRBJ1-1 | - | TRBV28 | CASVSAGLGEAFF | TGTGCCAGCGTCTCCGCGGGCTTGGGTGAAGCTTTCTTT
- | TRBJ2-1 | - | TRBV6-2/TRBV6-3 | CASSYSPAGTFF | TGTGCCAGCAGTTACTCGCCCGCCGGTACGTTCTTC
- | TRBJ1-1 | - | TRBV5-6 | CASNEGAQVTEAFF | TGTGCCAGCAATGAAGGGGCGCAGGTCACTGAAGCTTTCTTT
- | TRBJ2-7 | - | TRBV5-8 | CASTGTLIYEQYF | TGTGCCAGCACCGGGACACTGATTTACGAGCAGTACTTC
- | TRBJ2-2 | TRBD2 | TRBV2 | CARAGGNTGELFF | TGTGCCAGAGCGGGGGGGAACACCGGGGAGCTGTTTTTT
few | TRBJ1-1 | - | TRBV3-1/TRBV3-2 | CASSLGGGNTEAFF | TGTGCCAGCAGCCTAGGGGGGGGGAACACTGAAGCTTTCTTT
- | TRBJ2-7 | TRBD1 | TRBV7-9 | CASSTRTGGYEQYF | TGTGCCAGCAGCACCCGGACAGGGGGCTACGAGCAGTACTTC
- | TRBJ2-3 | - | TRBV3-1/TRBV3-2 | CASSRGDTQYF | TGTGCCAGCAGCAGGGGGGATACGCAGTATTTT
- | TRBJ1-4 | - | TRBV29-1 | CSVGGALNEKLFF | TGCAGCGTTGGGGGAGCCCTAAATGAAAAACTGTTTTTT
- | TRBJ2-2 | - | TRBV19 | CASTGRMGRELFF | TGTGCCAGTACCGGGAGAATGGGCCGGGAGCTGTTTTTT
once | TRBJ1-6 | TRBD1 | TRBV9 | CASSGGTGVGSYNSPLHF | TGTGCCAGCAGCGGCGGGACAGGGGTCGGGTCCTATAATTCACCCCTCCACTTT
- | TRBJ1-4 | TRBD1 | TRBV5-6 | CASSLRDRHEKLFF | TGTGCCAGCAGCCTCAGGGACAGACATGAAAAACTGTTTTTT
- | TRBJ1-1 | - | TRBV2 | CASSQARMNTEAFF | TGTGCCAGCAGTCAGGCAAGGATGAACACTGAAGCTTTCTTT
- | TRBJ2-3 | TRBD2 | TRBV7-3 | CASSPPGGGTDTQYF | TGTGCCAGCAGCCCCCCGGGGGGTGGCACAGATACGCAGTATTTT
- | TRBJ1-1 | TRBD1 | TRBV15 | CATSRSTGVNTEAFF | TGTGCCACCAGCAGAAGCACAGGGGTCAACACTGAAGCTTTCTTT
- | TRBJ1-2 | - | TRBV11-2 | CASSGQSRLYGYTF | TGTGCCAGCAGCGGTCAATCCCGACTTTATGGCTACACCTTC
- | TRBJ2-7 | TRBD1 | TRBV3-1/TRBV3-2 | CASSQTDRVGEQYF | TGTGCCAGCAGCCAGACGGACAGGGTGGGTGAGCAGTACTTC
- | TRBJ1-1 | - | TRBV19 | CASSTTRLDTEAFF | TGTGCCAGTAGTACGACCCGACTCGACACTGAAGCTTTCTTT
- | TRBJ2-1 | - | TRBV19 | CASSPSGVNEQFF | TGTGCCAGTAGCCCATCGGGGGTAAATGAGCAGTTCTTC
- | TRBJ1-2 | TRBD1 | TRBV10-3 | CAISSDRGEGYTF | TGTGCCATCAGTTCGGACAGGGGTGAAGGCTACACCTTC
- | TRBJ1-1 | TRBD1 | TRBV6-1 | CASSEEGTATEAFF | TGTGCCAGCAGTGAAGAAGGGACAGCGACTGAAGCTTTCTTT
- | TRBJ2-7 | - | TRBV19 | CASSHRLGAYEQYF | TGTGCCAGTAGCCACCGCTTAGGGGCCTACGAGCAGTACTTC
few | TRBJ2-3 | - | TRBV7-2 | CASSLAAGSTDTQYF | TGTGCCAGCAGCTTGGCGGCAGGGAGCACAGATACGCAGTATTTT
- | TRBJ2-7 | - | TRBV4-1 | CASSQDGQYGNEQYF | TGCGCCAGCAGCCAAGACGGGCAATACGGGAACGAGCAGTACTTC
few | TRBJ1-6 | - | TRBV30 | CAWRGASNNSPLHF | TGTGCCTGGCGGGGGGCGAGTAACAATTCACCCCTCCACTTT
- | TRBJ1-5 | - | TRBV6-5 | CASTVGNQPQHF | TGTGCCAGCACGGTTGGCAATCAGCCCCAGCATTTT
- | TRBJ2-2 | - | TRBV15 | CATSRGDRIGELFF | TGTGCCACCAGCAGGGGAGATAGGATCGGGGAGCTGTTTTTT